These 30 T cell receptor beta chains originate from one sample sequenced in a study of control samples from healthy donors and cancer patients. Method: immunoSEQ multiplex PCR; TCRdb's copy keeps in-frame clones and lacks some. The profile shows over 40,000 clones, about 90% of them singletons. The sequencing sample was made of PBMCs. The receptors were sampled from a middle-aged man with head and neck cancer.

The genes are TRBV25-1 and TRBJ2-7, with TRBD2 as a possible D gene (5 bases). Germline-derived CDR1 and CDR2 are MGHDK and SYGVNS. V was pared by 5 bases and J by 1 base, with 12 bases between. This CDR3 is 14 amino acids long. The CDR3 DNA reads TGTGCCAGCAGTACCCCCGGACTTTCCTACGAGCAGTACTTC. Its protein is CASSTPGLSYEQYF.

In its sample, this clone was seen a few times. CDR3 loop: CASSSTRAQHF. The CDR3 region has the DNA TGTGCCAGCAGTTCCACTCGAGCCCAGCATTTT. V gene TRBV28 combines with J gene TRBJ1-5; D unresolved. This CDR3 has 11 residues. V was clipped by 4 bases and J by 11 bases, with 9 bases between them. The germline V gene has CDR1 MDHEN and CDR2 SYDVKM. The full variable domain, rest sourced from reference TRBV28 and TRBJ1-5, is DVKVTQSSRYLVKRTGEKVFLECVQDMDHENMFWYRQDPGLGLRLIYFSYDVKMKEKGDIPEGYSVSREKKERFSLILESASTNQTSMYLCASSSTRAQHFGDGTRLSIL.

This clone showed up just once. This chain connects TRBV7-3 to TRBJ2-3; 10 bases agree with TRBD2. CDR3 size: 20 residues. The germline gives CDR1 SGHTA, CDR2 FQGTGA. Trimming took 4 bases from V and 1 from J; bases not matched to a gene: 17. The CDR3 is CASSYQGRLAGASGTDTQYF. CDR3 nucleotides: TGTGCCAGCAGCTACCAAGGGAGGCTAGCGGGAGCTTCTGGCACAGATACGCAGTATTTT.

The CDR3 loop is CASSLGLLAYSYNEQFF. Here the CDR3 DNA reads TGTGCCAGCAGCTTAGGCCTTCTTGCGTACTCCTACAATGAGCAGTTCTTC. The chain carries TRBV7-2 and TRBJ2-1; no reliable D call. This CDR3 spans 17 amino acids. Trimming took 1 base from V and 0 from J, leaving 13 bases between them. Germline V CDR1 and CDR2: SGHTA, FQGNSA.

Written as DNA, the CDR3 is TGCAGCGGCGAACAGGACTCCTATAATTCACCCCTCCACTTT. Amino acids: CSGEQDSYNSPLHF. This chain joins TRBV29-1 and TRBJ1-6, with D tentatively TRBD1 (5 bases). CDR1 is SQVTM and CDR2 is ANQGSEA in the germline V gene. Between the trimmed V and J ends, which lost 7 bases and 0 bases, there was a span of 10 bases. CDR3 size: 14 residues.

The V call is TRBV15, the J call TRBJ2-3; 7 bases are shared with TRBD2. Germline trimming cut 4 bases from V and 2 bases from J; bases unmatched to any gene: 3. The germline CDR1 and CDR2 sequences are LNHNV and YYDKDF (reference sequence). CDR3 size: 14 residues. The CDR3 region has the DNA TGTGCCACCAGCACGGGACTATTCACAGATACGCAGTATTTT. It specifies CATSTGLFTDTQYF.

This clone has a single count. The CDR3 spells CASSYSGENTEAFF. DNA of the CDR3: TGTGCCAGCAGTTACTCGGGGGAGAACACTGAAGCTTTCTTT. J is TRBJ1-1 and V is TRBV6-5, with a possible D match to TRBD1 (5 bases). The V end lost 0 bases, the J end lost 1 base, and 6 bases lay between the germline ends. The CDR3 contains 14 residues. Germline V gene data show CDR1 as MNHEY and CDR2 as SVGAGI.

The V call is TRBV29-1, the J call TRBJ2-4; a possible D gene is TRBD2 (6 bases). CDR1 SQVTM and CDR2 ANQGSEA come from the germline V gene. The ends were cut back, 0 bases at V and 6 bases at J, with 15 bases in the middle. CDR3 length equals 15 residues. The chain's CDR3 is CSVEDRSGRINIQYF. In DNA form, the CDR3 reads TGCAGCGTTGAAGATCGTTCAGGGAGGATAAACATTCAGTACTTC.

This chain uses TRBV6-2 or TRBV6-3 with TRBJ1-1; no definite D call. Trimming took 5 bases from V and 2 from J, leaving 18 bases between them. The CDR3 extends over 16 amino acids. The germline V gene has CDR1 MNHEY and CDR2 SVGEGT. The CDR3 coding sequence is TGTGCCAGCAGTCTGTGGACCAAGGATGGAAACACTGAAGCTTTCTTT. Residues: CASSLWTKDGNTEAFF.

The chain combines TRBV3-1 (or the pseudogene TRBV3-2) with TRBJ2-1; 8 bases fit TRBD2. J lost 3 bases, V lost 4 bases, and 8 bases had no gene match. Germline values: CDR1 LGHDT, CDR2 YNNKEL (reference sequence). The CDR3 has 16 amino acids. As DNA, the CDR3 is TGTGCCAGCAGCCTCTATAGCGGGAAGGTCTACAATGAGCAGTTCTTC. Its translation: CASSLYSGKVYNEQFF.

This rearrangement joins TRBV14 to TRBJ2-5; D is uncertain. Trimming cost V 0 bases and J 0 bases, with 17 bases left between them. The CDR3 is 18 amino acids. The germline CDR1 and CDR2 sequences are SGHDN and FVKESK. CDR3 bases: TGTGCCAGCAGCCAAGATTTAGAGGACGGATCGTACCAAGAGACCCAGTACTTC. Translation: CASSQDLEDGSYQETQYF.

CDR3 loop: CASSPSTGELFF. CDR3 nucleotides: TGTGCCAGCAGCCCTTCTACCGGGGAGCTGTTTTTT. The chain is built from TRBV3-1 (or the pseudogene TRBV3-2) and TRBJ2-2; D remains ambiguous. Trimming left V 4 bases short and J 5 bases short, with 5 bases between. Looked up from germline, CDR1 is LGHDT and CDR2 is YNNKEL (reference sequence). The length of the CDR3 is 12 residues.

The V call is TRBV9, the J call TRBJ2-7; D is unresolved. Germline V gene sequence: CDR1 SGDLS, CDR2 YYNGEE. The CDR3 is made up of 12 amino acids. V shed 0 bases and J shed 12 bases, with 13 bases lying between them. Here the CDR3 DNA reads TGTGCCAGCAGCGTAGAGCAGGTCTGGGGGTACTTC. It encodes CASSVEQVWGYF.

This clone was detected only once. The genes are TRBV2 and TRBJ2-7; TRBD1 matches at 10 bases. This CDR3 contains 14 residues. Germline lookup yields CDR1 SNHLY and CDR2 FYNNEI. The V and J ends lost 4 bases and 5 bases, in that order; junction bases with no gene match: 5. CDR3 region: CASSVRQGANEQYF. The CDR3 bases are TGTGCCAGCAGTGTTAGACAGGGGGCGAACGAGCAGTACTTC.

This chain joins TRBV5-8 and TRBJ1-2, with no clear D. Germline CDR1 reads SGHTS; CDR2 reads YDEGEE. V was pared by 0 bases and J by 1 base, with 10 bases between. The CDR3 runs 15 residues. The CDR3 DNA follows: TGTGCCAGCAGCTTGGGTCGACTCGTTAACTATGGCTACACCTTC. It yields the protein CASSLGRLVNYGYTF.

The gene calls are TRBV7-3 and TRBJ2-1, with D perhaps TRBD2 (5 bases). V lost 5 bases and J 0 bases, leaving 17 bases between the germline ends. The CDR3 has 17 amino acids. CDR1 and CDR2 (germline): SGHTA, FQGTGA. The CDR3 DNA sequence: TGTGCCAGCAGCCCAGACTGGCTCAGCGGCTCCTACAATGAGCAGTTCTTC. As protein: CASSPDWLSGSYNEQFF.

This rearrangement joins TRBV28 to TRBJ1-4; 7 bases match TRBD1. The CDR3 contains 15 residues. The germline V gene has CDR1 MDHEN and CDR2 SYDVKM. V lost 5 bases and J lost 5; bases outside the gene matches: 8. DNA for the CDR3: TGTGCCAGCAGTCAAACCAGGGGGGCCAATGAAAAACTGTTTTTT. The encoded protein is CASSQTRGANEKLFF.

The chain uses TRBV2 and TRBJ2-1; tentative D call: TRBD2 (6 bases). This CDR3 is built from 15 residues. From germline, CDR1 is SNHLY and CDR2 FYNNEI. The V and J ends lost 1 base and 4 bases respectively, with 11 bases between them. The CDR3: CASSEDLAVYNEQFF. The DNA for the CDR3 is TGTGCCAGCAGTGAAGATTTAGCGGTTTACAATGAGCAGTTCTTC.

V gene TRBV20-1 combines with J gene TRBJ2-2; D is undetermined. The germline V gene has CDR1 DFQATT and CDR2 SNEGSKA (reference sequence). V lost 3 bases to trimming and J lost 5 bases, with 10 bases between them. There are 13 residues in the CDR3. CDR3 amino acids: CSASRRTTGELFF. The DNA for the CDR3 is TGCAGTGCTAGTCGCCGGACGACCGGGGAGCTGTTTTTT.

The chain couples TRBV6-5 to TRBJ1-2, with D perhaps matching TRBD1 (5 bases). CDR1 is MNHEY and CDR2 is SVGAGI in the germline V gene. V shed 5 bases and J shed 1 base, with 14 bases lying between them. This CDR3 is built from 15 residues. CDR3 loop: CASSPPPTVNYGYTF. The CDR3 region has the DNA TGTGCCAGCAGTCCCCCTCCGACAGTTAACTATGGCTACACCTTC.

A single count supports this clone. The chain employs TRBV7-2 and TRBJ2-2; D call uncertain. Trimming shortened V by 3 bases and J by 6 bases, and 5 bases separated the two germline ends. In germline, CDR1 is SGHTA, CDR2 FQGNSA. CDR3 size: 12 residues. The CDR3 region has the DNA TGTGCCAGCAGCTTTTTAGCCGGGGAGCTGTTTTTT. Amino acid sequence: CASSFLAGELFF.

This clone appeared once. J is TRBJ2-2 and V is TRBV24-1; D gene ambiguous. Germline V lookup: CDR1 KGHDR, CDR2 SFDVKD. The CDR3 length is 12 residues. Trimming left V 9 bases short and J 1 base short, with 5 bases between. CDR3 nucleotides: TGTGCCACCGGTGGGAACACCGGGGAGCTGTTTTTT. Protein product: CATGGNTGELFF.

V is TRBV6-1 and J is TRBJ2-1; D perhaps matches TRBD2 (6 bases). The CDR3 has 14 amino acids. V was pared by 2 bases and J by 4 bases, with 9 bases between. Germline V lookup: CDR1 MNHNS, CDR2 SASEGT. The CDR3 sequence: CASSERGIYNEQFF. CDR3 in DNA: TGTGCCAGCAGTGAACGCGGGATATACAATGAGCAGTTCTTC.

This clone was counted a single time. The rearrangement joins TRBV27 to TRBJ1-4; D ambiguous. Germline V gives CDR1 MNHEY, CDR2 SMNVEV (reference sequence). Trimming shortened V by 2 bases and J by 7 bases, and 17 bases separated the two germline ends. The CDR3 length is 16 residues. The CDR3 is CASSLSNSYRAEKLFF. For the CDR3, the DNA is TGTGCCAGCAGTTTAAGTAACAGCTACAGAGCTGAAAAACTGTTTTTT.

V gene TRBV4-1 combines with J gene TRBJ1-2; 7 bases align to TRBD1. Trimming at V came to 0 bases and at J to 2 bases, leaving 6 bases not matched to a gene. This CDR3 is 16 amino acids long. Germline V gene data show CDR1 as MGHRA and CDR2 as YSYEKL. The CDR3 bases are TGCGCCAGCAGCCAAGATCAGGCCAGGGGGAACTATGGCTACACCTTC. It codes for CASSQDQARGNYGYTF.

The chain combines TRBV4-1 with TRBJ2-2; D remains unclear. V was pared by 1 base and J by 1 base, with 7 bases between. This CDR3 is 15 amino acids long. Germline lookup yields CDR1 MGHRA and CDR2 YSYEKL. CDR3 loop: CASSQGGRNTGELFF. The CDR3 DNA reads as TGCGCCAGCAGCCAAGGGGGTAGGAACACCGGGGAGCTGTTTTTT.

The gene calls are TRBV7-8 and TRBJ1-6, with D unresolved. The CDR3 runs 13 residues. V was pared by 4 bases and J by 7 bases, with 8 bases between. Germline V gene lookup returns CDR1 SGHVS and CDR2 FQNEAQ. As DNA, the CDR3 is TGTGCCAGCAGCTCCGGGCAGAATTCACCCCTCCACTTT. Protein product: CASSSGQNSPLHF.

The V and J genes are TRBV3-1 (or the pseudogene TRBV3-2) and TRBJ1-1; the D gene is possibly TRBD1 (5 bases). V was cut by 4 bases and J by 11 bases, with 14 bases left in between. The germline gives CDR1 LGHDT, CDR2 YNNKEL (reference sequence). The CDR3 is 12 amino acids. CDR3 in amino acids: CASSPQGRRAFF. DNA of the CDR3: TGTGCCAGCAGCCCCCAGGGCCGGCGGGCTTTCTTT.

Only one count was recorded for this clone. The CDR3 DNA reads as TGTGCCAGCAGCTTAGGGGCCTCCTTCACAGATACGCAGTATTTT. It is translated as CASSLGASFTDTQYF. The chain joins TRBV11-2 to TRBJ2-3; D is undetermined. This CDR3 comprises 15 residues. CDR1 and CDR2 from the germline V gene are SGHAT and FQNNGV. Trimming took off 1 base at V and 2 bases at J, with 10 bases between the two ends. Complete variable domain (other parts from reference TRBV11-2 and TRBJ2-3): EAGVAQSPRYKIIEKRQSVAFWCNPISGHATLYWYQQILGQGPKLLIQFQNNGVVDDSQLPKDRFSAERLKGVDSTLKIQPAKLEDSAVYLCASSLGASFTDTQYFGPGTRLTVL.

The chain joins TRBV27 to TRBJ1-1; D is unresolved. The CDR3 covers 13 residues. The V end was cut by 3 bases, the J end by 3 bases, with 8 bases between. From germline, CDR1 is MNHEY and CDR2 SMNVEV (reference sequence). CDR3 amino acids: CASSFLGDTEAFF. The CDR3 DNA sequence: TGTGCCAGCAGTTTTCTTGGGGACACTGAAGCTTTCTTT.